This TCR beta chain originates from a study of T cell changes during pregnancy in multiple sclerosis. Clones were read by immunoSEQ multiplex PCR, and TCRdb kept only the in-frame ones, dropping some. The sample consists of 70,000 to 100,000 clones, approximately 94% of them appearing once. CDR1 SEHNR and CDR2 FQNEAQ come from the germline V gene (reference sequence). Losses at the gene ends were 1 base for V and 5 bases for J; bases not matched to a gene: 4. The length of the CDR3 is 15 residues. The TCR comes from a female donor with multiple sclerosis, enrolled in a pregnancy study. The rearrangement joins TRBV7-9 to TRBJ2-7; TRBD1 matches 11 bases. The sample was peripheral blood, taken in the third trimester of pregnancy. The CDR3 nucleotides read TGTGCCAGCAGCTTAGGGGACAGGGGGTCCCACGAGCAGTACTTC. It is translated as CASSLGDRGSHEQYF.